This TCR beta chain was sequenced during a study of blood T cell repertoires in COVID-19. Study-wide context: T cells, B-cell-depleted T cells, or PBMCs provided the cDNA or gDNA that served as material.

The V segment lost 5 bases and the J segment 4 bases; nucleotides outside the gene matches: 5. The CDR3 length is 13 residues. Per the germline V gene, CDR1 is SGHTA and CDR2 is FQGTGA. Original data processing: Reference gene primers were amplified, and this amplification served to estimate nucleated cell counts. The method was immunoSEQ multiplex PCR; TCRdb's version includes in-frame clones alone and lacks a portion of them. V and J calls and clone size are given by that table; D and trimming were obtained from the DNA. The sample carries around 100,000 clones, 70% to 90% recorded once. Remarks on this clone: Distinct nucleotide sequences in the sample also encode this CDR3.

The clonotype comes from a woman aged 70-85 years who had recovered from COVID-19. Sequencing input: peripheral blood. The chain has TRBV7-3 and TRBJ2-7, with 7 bases matching TRBD1. DNA of the CDR3: TGTGCCAGCAGCCCGACGACAGGGTACGAGCAGTACTTC. Its translation: CASSPTTGYEQYF.